Here is one T cell receptor beta chain with its context. These data are taken from a study of cytomegalovirus exposure and HLA in healthy donors. Across the whole study: Approximately 200 million T cells yielded 117 million unique TCR beta sequences in earlier analysis.

The CDR3 is 15 residues long. Germline lookup yields CDR1 SGHNT and CDR2 YYREEE (reference sequence). Amplification used 60 Vbeta primers and 13 Jbeta primers. Clones were read by immunoSEQ multiplex PCR, and TCRdb kept only the in-frame ones, dropping some. The sample has about 140,000 clones, 65% to 85% seen once; the top ten hold around 2.5%. The chain is built from TRBV5-4 and TRBJ2-5; 8 bases align to TRBD1. The J call is doubtful: the DNA matches TRBJ2-7 better. The sequenced sample was PBMCs. The receptor comes from a man between 50 and 59 years old in good health and CMV-seronegative. CDR3 region: CASSTTGGRADEQYF. As DNA, the CDR3 is TGTGCCAGCAGCACCACAGGGGGAAGAGCCGACGAGCAGTACTTC.